This is a list of T cell receptor beta chains from one sample in a study of CD8+CD57+ T cells in acquired aplastic anemia. Using its own MiXCR run on the reads, TCRdb lists one record per CDR3 protein. Of some 180,000 distinct CDR3 sequences detected, 55% to 65% appear once; the ten largest clones hold roughly 42%. The specimen was sorted CD4+, CD8+, or CD8+CD57+ T cells (not recorded which) from PBMCs. Every receptor here comes from a human donor with aplastic anemia. The CDR3 runs from the conserved cysteine through the conserved F or W. The D gene is left open where the match is weak. A clone size is listed for some rows: how often the clone was seen (once, few, many), or a class if it is expanded.

v_call	d_call	j_call	clone_size	cdr3_nt	cdr3_aa
TRBV5-1	TRBD1	TRBJ2-2	many	TGCGCCAGCAGCTCGCCAAGGGACAGCCCGAACACCGGGGAGCTGTTTTTT	CASSSPRDSPNTGELFF
TRBV4-3	TRBD1	TRBJ1-5	few	TGCGCCAGCAGCCAGAACAGGGGTCGCAATCAGCCCCAGCATTTT	CASSQNRGRNQPQHF
TRBV6-5	-	TRBJ1-2	-	TGTGCCAGCAGCCTCACGTTGGACAGCTATGGCTACACCTTC	CASSLTLDSYGYTF
TRBV11-3	TRBD1	TRBJ1-1	many	TGTGCCAGCAGCTTAGGACAGGGGGCTGAAGCTTTCTTT	CASSLGQGAEAFF
TRBV14	-	TRBJ1-1	-	TGTGCCAGCAGCCATACTCCACCTCCCTTCTTT	CASSHTPPPFF
TRBV7-9	TRBD1	TRBJ2-7	few	TGTGCCAGCAGCCCTAGACTAGGACAGGGGAAGTCTCCCTACGAGCAGTACTTC	CASSPRLGQGKSPYEQYF
TRBV5-1	-	TRBJ1-2	many	TGCGCCAGCAGCCCCATCCTATCGCCAGGGGTTTATGGCTACACCTTC	CASSPILSPGVYGYTF
TRBV20-1	-	TRBJ1-5	-	TGCAGTGCTAGAGAGCGGGGCACGGCCCAGCCCCAGCATTTT	CSARERGTAQPQHF
TRBV29-1	-	TRBJ2-1	-	TGCAGCGTTGGGGGACTCCTTCCATACAATGAGCAGTTCTTC	CSVGGLLPYNEQFF
TRBV29-1	-	TRBJ2-7	few	TGCAGCGTTGTCGAGGACCTGGGATACGAGCAGTACTTC	CSVVEDLGYEQYF
TRBV29-1	-	TRBJ1-1	-	TGCAGCGTCTCGACGGTGAACACTGAAGCTTTCTTT	CSVSTVNTEAFF
TRBV19	-	TRBJ2-7	few	TGTGCCAGTAGCCCAGCGGGTAGCTCCTACGAGCAGTACTTC	CASSPAGSSYEQYF
TRBV20-1	-	TRBJ1-2	-	TGCAGTGGCGATGCGGGGGGATCCTATGGCTACACCTTC	CSGDAGGSYGYTF
TRBV9	TRBD1	TRBJ2-1	-	TGTGCCAGCAGCCCTTCCCCCGGGGGACAGGGGGCTCACAATGAGCAGTTCTTC	CASSPSPGGQGAHNEQFF
TRBV20-1	-	TRBJ2-1	-	TGCAGTGCTAGAAAGCGTATTTCCTACAATGAGCAGTTCTTC	CSARKRISYNEQFF
TRBV7-3	TRBD1	TRBJ1-2	medium-sized	TGTGCCAGCAGCTTAGGGCCCGTGGACAGGGCGGGCTATGGCTACACCTTC	CASSLGPVDRAGYGYTF
TRBV12-3/TRBV12-4	-	TRBJ2-7	once	TGTGCCAGCGGTAGTGGCTACGAGCAGTACTTC	CASGSGYEQYF
TRBV2	-	TRBJ1-1	many	TGTGCCAGCAGGGCAGGAAACACTGAAGCTTTCTTT	CASRAGNTEAFF
TRBV7-9	-	TRBJ1-6	-	TGTGCCAGCAGCTTAGGAACCGGGACAAGGACTAATTCACCCCTCCACTTT	CASSLGTGTRTNSPLHF
TRBV7-9	-	TRBJ1-1	many	TGTGCCAGCAGCTTACGAGGTGAGAACACTGAAGCTTTCTTT	CASSLRGENTEAFF
TRBV7-8	-	TRBJ1-2	-	TGTGCCAGCAGTTTAAGGCAGGCCCTAACTAACTATGGCTACACCTTC	CASSLRQALTNYGYTF
TRBV12-3/TRBV12-4	TRBD1	TRBJ1-6	-	TGTGCCAGCAGCCCTACCCCGGCAGGGGGTAATTCACCCCTCCACTTT	CASSPTPAGGNSPLHF
TRBV7-9	-	TRBJ2-5	-	TGTGCCAGCAGCCCTGAGGGCAGGGGTCAAGAGACCCAGTACTTC	CASSPEGRGQETQYF
TRBV4-1	-	TRBJ2-2	few	TGCGCCAGCAGCCAAGACCCAAGGAGGGAAAAGGGCGGGGAGCTGTTTTTT	CASSQDPRREKGGELFF
TRBV7-3	TRBD1	TRBJ2-3	-	TGTGCCAGCAGCTTAAACGCAGGGGGCCCTCCTGATACGCAGTATTTT	CASSLNAGGPPDTQYF
TRBV12-3/TRBV12-4	-	TRBJ1-1	many	TGTGCCAGCAGTATCACTGAAATGAACACTGAAGCTTTCTTT	CASSITEMNTEAFF
TRBV10-3	-	TRBJ2-7	-	TGTGCCATCAATTCCGGGGCCAACGAGCAGTACTTC	CAINSGANEQYF
TRBV9	-	TRBJ2-3	many	TGTGCCAGCAGCGTAGTTTTTGGGGGTCTGGATACGCAGTATTTT	CASSVVFGGLDTQYF
TRBV19	-	TRBJ2-3	many	TGTGCCAGTAGTACTACAGATACGCAGTATTTT	CASSTTDTQYF
TRBV10-3	-	TRBJ2-1	-	TGTGCCATCAGTGACAACAGGATATACGAGCAGTTCTTC	CAISDNRIYEQFF
TRBV2	TRBD2	TRBJ2-7	-	TGTGCCAGCAGTGGGGACAGACTAGCGGGGGCCCACTACGAGCAGTACTTC	CASSGDRLAGAHYEQYF
TRBV20-1	-	TRBJ2-7	-	TGCAGTGCTAGCGGGACGGAGGGTATTGCAGCCTACGAGCAGTACTTC	CSASGTEGIAAYEQYF
TRBV10-2	-	TRBJ1-4	-	TGCGCCAGCCGCCGAAATAGGGGTGAAAAACTGTTTTTT	CASRRNRGEKLFF
TRBV20-1	-	TRBJ2-1	many	TGCAGTGCTAGAGTCGGGGGCGGGAGCTCCTACAATGAGCAGTTCTTC	CSARVGGGSSYNEQFF
TRBV7-2	-	TRBJ2-5	-	TGTGCCAGCAGCTTAGGCGGGCAGGCGGAGACCCAGTACTTC	CASSLGGQAETQYF
TRBV5-1	TRBD1	TRBJ2-7	-	TGCGCCAGCAGGGGAACCGGGACAGGGGATTACGAGCAGTACTTC	CASRGTGTGDYEQYF
TRBV19	TRBD1	TRBJ1-2	-	TGTGCCAGTAGTATATGGACAGGGGTAAACACCTTC	CASSIWTGVNTF
TRBV4-1	-	TRBJ1-3	-	TGCGCCAGCAGCCAAGATCCCGGGGGCACTGGAAACACCATATATTTT	CASSQDPGGTGNTIYF
TRBV12-3/TRBV12-4	-	TRBJ2-6	-	TGTGCCAGCAGTTTTGGGGCACGTGGGGTGGCTGGGGCCAACGTCCTGACTTTC	CASSFGARGVAGANVLTF
TRBV19	TRBD1	TRBJ1-1	many	TGTGCCAGTTACGGGACAGCTCTTGAAGCTTTCTTT	CASYGTALEAFF
TRBV27	TRBD2	TRBJ2-1	few	TGTGCCAGCACGATAGCGGGACCATACAATGAGCAGTTCTTC	CASTIAGPYNEQFF
TRBV19	-	TRBJ1-2	-	TGTGCCAGTAGTATAGACTTTGGCGGCAGTTCGGGATATGGCTACACCTTC	CASSIDFGGSSGYGYTF
TRBV7-8	-	TRBJ2-1	once	TGTGCCAGCAGCTTCCAGGGGGGCGATGAGCAGTTCTTC	CASSFQGGDEQFF
TRBV20-1	TRBD1	TRBJ2-7	-	TGCAGTGCGACAGGGTTTAGGGTCTACGAGCAGTACTTC	CSATGFRVYEQYF
TRBV4-1	-	TRBJ1-2	-	TGCGCCAGCAGCCGGAGAGGGGGGACCAACTATGGCTACACCTTC	CASSRRGGTNYGYTF
TRBV2	-	TRBJ2-7	-	TGTGCCAGCAGTGAACGACAGCTCTACGAGCAGTACTTC	CASSERQLYEQYF
TRBV7-8	TRBD2	TRBJ2-7	-	TGTGCCAGCAGCTTAGGGCTACCGGGGGGTCAAGTCTACGAGCAGTACTTC	CASSLGLPGGQVYEQYF
TRBV7-9	TRBD1	TRBJ2-5	-	TGTGCCAGCAGCTTAGGAGGGACAGGATTTCAAGAGACCCAGTACTTC	CASSLGGTGFQETQYF
TRBV2	-	TRBJ1-1	-	TGTGCCAGCTCACATCTCGAGACAGTGGCTTTCTTT	CASSHLETVAFF
TRBV4-1	-	TRBJ2-2	few	TGCGCCAGCAGCCAAGTACATAGAACAGTGAACACCGGGGAGCTGTTTTTT	CASSQVHRTVNTGELFF
TRBV29-1	-	TRBJ2-6	-	TGCAGCGTTCTACAGGGCTCTGGGGCCAACGTCCTGACTTTC	CSVLQGSGANVLTF
TRBV2	TRBD1	TRBJ2-7	-	TGTGCCAGCAGTGAAGTAAAGACAGGGGCCTACGAGCAGTACTTC	CASSEVKTGAYEQYF